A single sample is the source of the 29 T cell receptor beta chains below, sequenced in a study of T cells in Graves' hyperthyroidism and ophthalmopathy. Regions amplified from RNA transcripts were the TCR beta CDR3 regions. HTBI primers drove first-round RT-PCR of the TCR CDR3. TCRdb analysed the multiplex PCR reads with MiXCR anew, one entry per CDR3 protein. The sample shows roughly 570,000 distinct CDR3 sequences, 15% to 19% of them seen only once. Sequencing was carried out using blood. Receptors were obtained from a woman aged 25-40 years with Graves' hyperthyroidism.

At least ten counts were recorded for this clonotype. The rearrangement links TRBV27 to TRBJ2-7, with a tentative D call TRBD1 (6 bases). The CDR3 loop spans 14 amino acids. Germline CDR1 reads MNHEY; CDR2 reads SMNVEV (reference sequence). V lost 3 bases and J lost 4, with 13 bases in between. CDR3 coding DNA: TGTGCCAGCAGTTTTTTGGGACAAAGATACGAGCAGTACTTC. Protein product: CASSFLGQRYEQYF.

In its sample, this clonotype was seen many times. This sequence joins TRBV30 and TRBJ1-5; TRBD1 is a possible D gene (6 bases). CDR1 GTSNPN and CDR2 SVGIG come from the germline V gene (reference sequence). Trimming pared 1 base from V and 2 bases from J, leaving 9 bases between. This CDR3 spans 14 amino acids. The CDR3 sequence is CAWSESGGNQPQHF. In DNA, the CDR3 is TGTGCCTGGAGTGAATCAGGGGGCAATCAGCCCCAGCATTTT.

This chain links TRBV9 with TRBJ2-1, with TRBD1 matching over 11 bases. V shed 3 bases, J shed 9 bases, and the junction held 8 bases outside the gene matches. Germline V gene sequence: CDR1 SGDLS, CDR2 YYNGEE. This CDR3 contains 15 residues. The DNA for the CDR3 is TGTGCCAGCAGCGCGGGACAGGGGGTCTTTTTTGAGCAGTTCTTC. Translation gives CASSAGQGVFFEQFF.

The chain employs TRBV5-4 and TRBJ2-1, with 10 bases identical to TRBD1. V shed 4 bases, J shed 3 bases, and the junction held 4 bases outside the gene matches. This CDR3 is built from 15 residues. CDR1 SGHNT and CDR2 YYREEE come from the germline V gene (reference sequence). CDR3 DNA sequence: TGTGCCAGCAGCGGGGACAGGGGAAACTACAATGAGCAGTTCTTC. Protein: CASSGDRGNYNEQFF.

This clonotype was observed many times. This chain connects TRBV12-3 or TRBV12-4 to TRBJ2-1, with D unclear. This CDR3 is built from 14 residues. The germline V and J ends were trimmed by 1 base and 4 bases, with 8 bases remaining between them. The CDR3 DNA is TGTGCCAGCAGTTTAGTCGGCGAGTACAATGAGCAGTTCTTC. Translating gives CASSLVGEYNEQFF.

The CDR3 reads CASSLNRGGNQPQHF. The CDR3 DNA is TGTGCCAGCAGTTTAAACAGGGGCGGCAATCAGCCCCAGCATTTT. This rearrangement joins TRBV12-3 or TRBV12-4 to TRBJ1-5, with 7 bases that match TRBD1. V shed 2 bases, J shed 2 bases, and the junction held 3 bases outside the gene matches. The CDR3 runs 15 residues.

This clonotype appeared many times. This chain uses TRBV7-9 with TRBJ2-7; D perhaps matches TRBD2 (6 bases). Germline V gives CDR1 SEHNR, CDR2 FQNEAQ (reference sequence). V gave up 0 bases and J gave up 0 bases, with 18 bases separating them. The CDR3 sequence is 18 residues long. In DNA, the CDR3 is TGTGCCAGCAGCTTAGCGCGAGGGCGGGACGGCTACTCCTACGAGCAGTACTTC. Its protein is CASSLARGRDGYSYEQYF.

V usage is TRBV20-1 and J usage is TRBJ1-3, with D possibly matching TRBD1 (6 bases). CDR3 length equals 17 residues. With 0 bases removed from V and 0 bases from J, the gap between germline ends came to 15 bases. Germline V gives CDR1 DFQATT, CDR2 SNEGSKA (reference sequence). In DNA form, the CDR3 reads TGCAGTGCTAGAGATGGGGGCAGGGGATTCTCTGGAAACACCATATATTTT. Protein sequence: CSARDGGRGFSGNTIYF.

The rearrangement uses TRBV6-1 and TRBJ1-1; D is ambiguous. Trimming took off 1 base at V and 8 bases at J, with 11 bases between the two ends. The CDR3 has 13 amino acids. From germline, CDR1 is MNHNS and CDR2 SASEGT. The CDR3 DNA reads TGTGCCAGCAGTGAAGGGCCCCCTGGGGAAGCTTTCTTT. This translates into CASSEGPPGEAFF.

Here the CDR3 reads CASSRRTSGYQETQYF. The CDR3 DNA reads TGTGCCAGTAGCCGTAGGACTAGCGGCTATCAAGAGACCCAGTACTTC. The chain carries TRBV19 and TRBJ2-5, with TRBD2 identical over 10 bases. CDR3 length: 16 amino acids. After removal of 6 bases from V and 2 bases from J, the junction contained 9 bases not matched to a gene. The germline CDR1 and CDR2 sequences are LNHDA and SQIVND (reference sequence).

CDR3 sequence reads: CASSTPQDTQYF. DNA of the CDR3: TGTGCCAGTAGTACTCCCCAGGATACGCAGTATTTT. The rearrangement uses TRBV19 and TRBJ2-3; no clear D. V was clipped by 4 bases and J by 6 bases, with 8 bases between them. Germline CDR1 LNHDA, CDR2 SQIVND (reference sequence). The CDR3 length is 12 residues.

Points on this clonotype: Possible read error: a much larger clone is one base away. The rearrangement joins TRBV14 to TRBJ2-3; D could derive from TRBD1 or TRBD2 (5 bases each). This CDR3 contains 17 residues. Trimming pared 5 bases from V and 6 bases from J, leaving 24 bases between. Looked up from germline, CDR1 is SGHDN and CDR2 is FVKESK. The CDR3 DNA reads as TGTGCCAGCAGCGCCTGGCCGGTGGGGGAGTCAGATGATACGCAGTATTTT. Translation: CASSAWPVGESDDTQYF.

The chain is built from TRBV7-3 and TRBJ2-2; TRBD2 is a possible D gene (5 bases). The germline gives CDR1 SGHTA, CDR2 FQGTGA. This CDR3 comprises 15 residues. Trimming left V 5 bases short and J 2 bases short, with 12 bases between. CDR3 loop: CASSASKTNTGELFF. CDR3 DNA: TGTGCCAGCAGCGCTAGCAAAACCAACACCGGGGAGCTGTTTTTT.

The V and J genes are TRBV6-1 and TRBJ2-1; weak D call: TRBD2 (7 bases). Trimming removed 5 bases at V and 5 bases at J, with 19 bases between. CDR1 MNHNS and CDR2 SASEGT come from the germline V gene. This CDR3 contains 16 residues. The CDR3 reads CASSYGWGEGDNEQFF. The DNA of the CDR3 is TGTGCCAGCAGTTATGGTTGGGGGGAGGGGGACAATGAGCAGTTCTTC.

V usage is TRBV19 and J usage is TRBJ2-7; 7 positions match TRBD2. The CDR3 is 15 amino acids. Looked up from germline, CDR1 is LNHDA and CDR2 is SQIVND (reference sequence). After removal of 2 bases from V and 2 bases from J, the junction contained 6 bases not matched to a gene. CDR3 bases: TGTGCCAGTAGTATATCTAGCGGAGAGACCTACGAGCAGTACTTC. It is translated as CASSISSGETYEQYF.

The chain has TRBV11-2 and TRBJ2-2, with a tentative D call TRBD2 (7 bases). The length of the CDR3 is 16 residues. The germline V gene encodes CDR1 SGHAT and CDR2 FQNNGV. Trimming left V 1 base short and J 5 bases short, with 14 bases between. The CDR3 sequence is CASSLVGGGATGELFF. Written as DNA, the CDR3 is TGTGCCAGCAGCTTAGTGGGTGGGGGGGCGACCGGGGAGCTGTTTTTT.

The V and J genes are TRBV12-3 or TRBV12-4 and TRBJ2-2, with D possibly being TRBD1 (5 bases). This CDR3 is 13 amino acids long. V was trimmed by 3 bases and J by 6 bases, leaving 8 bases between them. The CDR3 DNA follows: TGTGCCAGCAGTTTTGTAGGGGCCGGGGAGCTGTTTTTT. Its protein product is CASSFVGAGELFF.

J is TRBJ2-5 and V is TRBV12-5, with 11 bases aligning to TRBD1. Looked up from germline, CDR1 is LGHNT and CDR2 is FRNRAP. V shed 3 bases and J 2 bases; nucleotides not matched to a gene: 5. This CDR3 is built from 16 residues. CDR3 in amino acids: CASGLRTGGSQETQYF. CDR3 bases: TGTGCTAGTGGTTTAAGGACAGGGGGCTCTCAAGAGACCCAGTACTTC.

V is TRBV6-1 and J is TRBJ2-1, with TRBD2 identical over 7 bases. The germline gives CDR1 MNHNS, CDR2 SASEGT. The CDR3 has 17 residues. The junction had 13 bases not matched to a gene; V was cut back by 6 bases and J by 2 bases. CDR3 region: CASSPVMGGEAYNEQFF. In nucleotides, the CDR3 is TGTGCCAGCAGCCCCGTGATGGGGGGGGAGGCCTACAATGAGCAGTTCTTC.

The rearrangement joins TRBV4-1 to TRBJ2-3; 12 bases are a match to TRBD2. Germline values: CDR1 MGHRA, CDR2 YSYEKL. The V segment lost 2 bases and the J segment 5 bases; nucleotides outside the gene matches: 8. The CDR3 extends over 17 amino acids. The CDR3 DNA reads TGCGCCAGCAGCCAAAGCAGACTAGCGGGAGTGATAGATACGCAGTATTTT. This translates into CASSQSRLAGVIDTQYF.

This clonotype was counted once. The CDR3 nucleotides are TGCGCCAGCAGCTCTGATGTATCGGGACAGAACACTGAAGCTTTCTTT. The encoded protein is CASSSDVSGQNTEAFF. The chain recombines TRBV5-1 with TRBJ1-1; weak D call: TRBD1 (6 bases). The V end lost 3 bases, the J end lost 1 base, and 16 bases lay between the germline ends. In germline, CDR1 is SGHRS, CDR2 YFSETQ. This CDR3 has 16 residues.

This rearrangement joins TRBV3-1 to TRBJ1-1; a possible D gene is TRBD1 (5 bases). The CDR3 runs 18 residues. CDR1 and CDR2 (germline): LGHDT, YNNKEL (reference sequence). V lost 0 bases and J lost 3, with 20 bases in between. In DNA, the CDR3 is TGTGCCAGCAGCCAAGATGGGGCTGAACTTTGGGGGGACACTGAAGCTTTCTTT. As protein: CASSQDGAELWGDTEAFF.

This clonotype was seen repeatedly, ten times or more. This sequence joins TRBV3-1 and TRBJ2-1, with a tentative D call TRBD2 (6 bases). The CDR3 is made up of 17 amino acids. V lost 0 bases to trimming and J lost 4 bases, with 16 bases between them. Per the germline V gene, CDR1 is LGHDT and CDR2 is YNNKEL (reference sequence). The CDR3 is CASSQEGSGNTYNEQFF. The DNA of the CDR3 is TGTGCCAGCAGCCAAGAGGGTAGCGGAAACACTTACAATGAGCAGTTCTTC.

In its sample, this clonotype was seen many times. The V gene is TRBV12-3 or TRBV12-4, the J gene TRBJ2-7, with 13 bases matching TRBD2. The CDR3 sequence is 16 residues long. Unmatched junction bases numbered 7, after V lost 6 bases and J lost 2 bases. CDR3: CASRRTSGGSTYEQYF. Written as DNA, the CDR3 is TGTGCCAGCAGACGGACTAGCGGGGGCTCCACCTACGAGCAGTACTTC.

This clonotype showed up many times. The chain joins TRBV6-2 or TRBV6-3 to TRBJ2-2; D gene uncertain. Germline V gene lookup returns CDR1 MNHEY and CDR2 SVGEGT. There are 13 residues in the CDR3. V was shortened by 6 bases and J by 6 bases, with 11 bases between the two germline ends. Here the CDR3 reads CASSQARSGELFF. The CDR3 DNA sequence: TGTGCCAGCAGCCAGGCCCGGTCCGGGGAGCTGTTTTTT.

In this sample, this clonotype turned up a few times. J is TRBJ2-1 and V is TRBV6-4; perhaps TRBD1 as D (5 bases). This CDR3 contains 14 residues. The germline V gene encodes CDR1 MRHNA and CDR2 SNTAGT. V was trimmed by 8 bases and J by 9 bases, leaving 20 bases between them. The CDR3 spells CASVPYEGASEQFF. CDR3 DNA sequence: TGTGCCAGCGTCCCCTATGAAGGGGCTAGTGAGCAGTTCTTC.

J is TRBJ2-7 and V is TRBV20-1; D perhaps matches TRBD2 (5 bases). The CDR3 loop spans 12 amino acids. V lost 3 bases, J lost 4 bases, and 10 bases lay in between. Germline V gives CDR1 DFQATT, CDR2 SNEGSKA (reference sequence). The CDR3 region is CSASDYLYEQYF. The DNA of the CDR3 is TGCAGTGCTAGTGACTATCTATACGAGCAGTACTTC.

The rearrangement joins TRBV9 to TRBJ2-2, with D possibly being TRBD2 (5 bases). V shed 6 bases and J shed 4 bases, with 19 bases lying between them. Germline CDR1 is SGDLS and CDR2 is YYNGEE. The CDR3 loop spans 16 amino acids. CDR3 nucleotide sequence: TGTGCCAGCAACCTAGAGAGAGGGTTTGGCACCGGGGAGCTGTTTTTT. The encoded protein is CASNLERGFGTGELFF.

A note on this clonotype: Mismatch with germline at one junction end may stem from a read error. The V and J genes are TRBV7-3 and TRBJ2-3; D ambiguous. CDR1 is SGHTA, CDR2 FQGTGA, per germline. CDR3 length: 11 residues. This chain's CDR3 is CTSSGTDTQYF. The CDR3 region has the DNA TGTACCAGCAGCGGCACAGATACGCAGTATTTT.